These 18 T cell receptor beta chains were all obtained from the same sample, sequenced in a study of blood T cell repertoires in COVID-19. Only in-frame clones appear in the TCRdb table, and some are missing; sequencing was by immunoSEQ multiplex PCR. The top ten hold more than 3.5% of the sample, which has approximately 270,000 clones, approximately 83% seen once. Sequences were obtained from PBMCs or T cells enriched from blood (not recorded which). The origin of the receptors is a woman under 40 who had recovered from COVID-19.

The chain's CDR3 is CASSFRTGGGGEQFF. Written as DNA, the CDR3 is TGCGCCAGCAGCTTTAGGACAGGGGGTGGAGGTGAGCAGTTCTTC. This chain uses TRBV5-1 with TRBJ2-1; TRBD1 aligns across 10 bases. With V trimmed by 2 bases and J by 9 bases, 8 bases remained unmatched. The germline V gene encodes CDR1 SGHRS and CDR2 YFSETQ. The CDR3 runs to 15 residues.

The J gene is TRBJ2-7, the V gene TRBV11-2; 10 bases agree with TRBD2. This CDR3 is 17 amino acids long. Losses at the gene ends were 2 bases for V and 4 bases for J; bases not matched to a gene: 11. The germline V gene encodes CDR1 SGHAT and CDR2 FQNNGV. Here the CDR3 reads CASSLTGSGRDGYEQYF. CDR3 nucleotide sequence: TGTGCCAGCAGCTTAACGGGAAGCGGGAGGGACGGGTACGAGCAGTACTTC.

CDR3 sequence: CATSGLAGSDTQYF. For the CDR3, the DNA is TGTGCCACCAGTGGTTTAGCCGGGAGTGATACGCAGTATTTT. The chain has TRBV24-1 and TRBJ2-3; a possible D gene is TRBD2 (6 bases). V dropped 5 bases and J dropped 6 bases, with 14 bases sitting between them. This CDR3 comprises 14 residues. Germline V gene data show CDR1 as KGHDR and CDR2 as SFDVKD.

This sequence joins TRBV5-8 and TRBJ1-2; D remains ambiguous. The germline V gene encodes CDR1 SGHTS and CDR2 YDEGEE. CDR3 length: 12 residues. Trimming removed 4 bases at V and 7 bases at J, with 11 bases between. In nucleotides, the CDR3 is TGTGCCAGCAGCAGGCGGTTTGGTGGCTACACCTTC. Translation: CASSRRFGGYTF.

V is TRBV12-5 and J is TRBJ2-2; the D gene is possibly TRBD2 (5 bases). Germline-derived CDR1 and CDR2 are LGHNT and FRNRAP. V shed 5 bases and J shed 5 bases, with 15 bases lying between them. This CDR3 spans 15 amino acids. CDR3 residues: CASGVRVEGTGELFF. CDR3 DNA: TGTGCTAGTGGTGTTAGGGTAGAGGGAACCGGGGAGCTGTTTTTT.

DNA for the CDR3: TGCAGCGCCCGGGGGGGGACAGGGGAATCACGTACGCAGTATTTT. It yields the protein CSARGGTGESRTQYF. This chain links TRBV29-1 with TRBJ2-3, with TRBD1 identical over 10 bases. The CDR3 has 15 amino acids. Germline lookup yields CDR1 SQVTM and CDR2 ANQGSEA. The ends lost 7 bases at V and 8 bases at J; junction bases unmatched: 15.

The CDR3 region has the DNA TGTGCCACCAGCAGAGTAAAGACAGAGTCTGGAAACACCATATATTTT. Translation gives CATSRVKTESGNTIYF. The rearrangement links TRBV15 to TRBJ1-3; a weak D match, TRBD1 (5 bases). Germline-derived CDR1 and CDR2 are LNHNV and YYDKDF (reference sequence). V was pared by 1 base and J by 1 base, with 11 bases between. The CDR3 has 16 amino acids.

The chain combines TRBV11-2 with TRBJ2-3, with 10 bases aligning to TRBD1. J was trimmed by 6 bases and V by 5 bases; bases with no gene match: 14. The CDR3 contains 17 residues. Germline CDR1 and CDR2: SGHAT and FQNNGV. Here the CDR3 reads CASSRALTGGGLDTQYF. In DNA form, the CDR3 reads TGTGCCAGCAGCCGAGCACTGACAGGGGGCGGATTGGATACGCAGTATTTT.

The chain couples TRBV6-5 to TRBJ2-3; possibly TRBD1 for D (5 bases). The V gene's germline CDR1 is MNHEY and CDR2 SVGAGI. CDR3 length equals 14 residues. V lost 5 bases to trimming and J lost 2 bases, with 11 bases between them. Written as DNA, the CDR3 is TGTGCCAGCAGTCGGGCAGGGCCCACAGATACGCAGTATTTT. The encoded protein is CASSRAGPTDTQYF.

This clone has more than one count but fewer than ten. The chain links TRBV6-4 to TRBJ2-1, with TRBD2 matching over 15 bases. The V gene end was trimmed by 0 bases and the J gene end by 11 bases; junction bases not matched to a gene: 5. Looked up from germline, CDR1 is MRHNA and CDR2 is SNTAGT. The CDR3 is made up of 16 amino acids. CDR3 protein: CASSDSGTSGGSKQFF. The DNA of the CDR3 is TGTGCCAGCAGTGACTCTGGGACTAGCGGGGGGTCTAAGCAGTTCTTC.

The CDR3 nucleotides are TGTGCCAGCAGGATACCGAACGGGTACAATGAGCAGTTCTTC. It codes for CASRIPNGYNEQFF. The rearrangement joins TRBV28 to TRBJ2-1; D unclear. V lost 6 bases to trimming and J lost 4 bases, with 13 bases between them. CDR3 size: 14 residues. Germline V CDR1 and CDR2: MDHEN, SYDVKM.

The V call is TRBV3-1 (or the pseudogene TRBV3-2), the J call TRBJ1-6; 9 positions match TRBD1. This CDR3 is 15 amino acids long. The V segment lost 2 bases and the J segment 6 bases; nucleotides outside the gene matches: 2. CDR1 and CDR2 (germline): LGHDT, YNNKEL (reference sequence). The CDR3 is CASSQLGQGNSPLHF. In nucleotides, the CDR3 is TGTGCCAGCAGCCAATTGGGACAGGGTAATTCACCCCTCCACTTT.

CDR3 residues: CASSLDSPGNQPQHF. The CDR3 DNA sequence: TGCGCCAGCAGCTTGGACAGTCCAGGCAATCAGCCCCAGCATTTT. The chain links TRBV5-1 to TRBJ1-5, with no clear D. V lost 0 bases and J lost 2, with 9 bases in between. Germline CDR1 reads SGHRS; CDR2 reads YFSETQ. The CDR3 runs 15 residues. Combining the CDR3 with reference TRBV5-1 and TRBJ1-5 gives the whole variable domain KAGVTQTPRYLIKTRGQQVTLSCSPISGHRSVSWYQQTPGQGLQFLFEYFSETQRNKGNFPGRFSGRQFSNSRSEMNVSTLELGDSALYLCASSLDSPGNQPQHFGDGTRLSIL.

The chain employs TRBV10-1 and TRBJ2-7; D not certain. Trimming left V 2 bases short and J 2 bases short, with 25 bases between. The germline CDR1 and CDR2 sequences are WNHNN and SYGVQD (reference sequence). The length of the CDR3 is 19 residues. DNA for the CDR3: TGCGCCAGCAGTGAGCCTGAAATTGACGGCGGAGTGTTGACCTACGAGCAGTACTTC. Its protein is CASSEPEIDGGVLTYEQYF.

The chain carries TRBV27 and TRBJ1-5; 8 bases agree with TRBD1. The germline V gene encodes CDR1 MNHEY and CDR2 SMNVEV (reference sequence). The V and J ends lost 6 bases and 4 bases, in that order; junction bases with no gene match: 11. This CDR3 is 16 amino acids long. The CDR3 DNA sequence: TGTGCCAGCAGAGCCATTGGACAGGGAAGGAATCAGCCCCAGCATTTT. It yields the protein CASRAIGQGRNQPQHF.

The chain employs TRBV6-2 or TRBV6-3 and TRBJ1-6; 10 bases align to TRBD1. This CDR3 contains 15 residues. Germline V CDR1 and CDR2: MNHEY, SVGEGT. V was clipped by 5 bases and J by 10 bases; unmatched bases: 8. The CDR3 spells CASSQRDRGASPLHF. The DNA for the CDR3 is TGTGCCAGCAGTCAAAGGGACAGGGGTGCATCACCCCTCCACTTT.

The gene calls are TRBV28 and TRBJ2-3; D remains unclear. V lost 4 bases and J lost 3, with 5 bases in between. CDR3 length equals 12 residues. The germline gives CDR1 MDHEN, CDR2 SYDVKM. CDR3 coding DNA: TGTGCCAGCAGTTCTCCTACAGATACGCAGTATTTT. It specifies CASSSPTDTQYF.

This rearrangement joins TRBV7-9 to TRBJ2-1, with 8 positions matching TRBD1. Losses at the gene ends were 5 bases for V and 4 bases for J; bases not matched to a gene: 10. This CDR3 is built from 16 residues. Per the germline V gene, CDR1 is SEHNR and CDR2 is FQNEAQ (reference sequence). CDR3 coding DNA: TGTGCCAGCAGCCCCGGTTGGGACAGGCCATACAATGAGCAGTTCTTC. It codes for CASSPGWDRPYNEQFF.